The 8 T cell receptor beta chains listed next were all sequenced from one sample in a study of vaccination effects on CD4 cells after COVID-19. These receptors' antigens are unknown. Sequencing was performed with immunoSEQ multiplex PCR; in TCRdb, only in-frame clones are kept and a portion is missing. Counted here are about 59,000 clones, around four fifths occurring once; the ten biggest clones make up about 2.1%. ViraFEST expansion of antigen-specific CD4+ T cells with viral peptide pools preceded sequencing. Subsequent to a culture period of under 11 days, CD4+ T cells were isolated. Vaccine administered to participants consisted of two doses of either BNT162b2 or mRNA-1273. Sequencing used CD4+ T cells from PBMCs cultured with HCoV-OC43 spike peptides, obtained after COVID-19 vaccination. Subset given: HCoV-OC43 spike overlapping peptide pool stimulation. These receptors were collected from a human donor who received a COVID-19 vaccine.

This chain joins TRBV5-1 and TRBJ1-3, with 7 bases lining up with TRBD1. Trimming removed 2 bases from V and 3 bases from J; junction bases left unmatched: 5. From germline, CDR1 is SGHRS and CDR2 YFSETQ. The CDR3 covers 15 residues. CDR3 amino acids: CASSLQGNDGNTIYF. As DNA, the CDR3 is TGCGCCAGCAGCTTACAGGGGAATGATGGAAACACCATATATTTT.

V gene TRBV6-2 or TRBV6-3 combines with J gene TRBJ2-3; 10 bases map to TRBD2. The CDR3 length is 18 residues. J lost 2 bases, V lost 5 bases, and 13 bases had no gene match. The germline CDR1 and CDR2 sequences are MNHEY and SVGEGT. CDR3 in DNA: TGTGCCAGCAGTCACCCAAGGGTTAGCGGGGGGACCACAGATACGCAGTATTTT. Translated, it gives CASSHPRVSGGTTDTQYF.

As DNA, the CDR3 is TGTGCCAGCAGTTACGGTCCAGTTGGGACCCAGTACTTC. Protein sequence: CASSYGPVGTQYF. V and J are TRBV6-5 and TRBJ2-5, with no clear D. Germline V gives CDR1 MNHEY, CDR2 SVGAGI. Trimming left V 2 bases short and J 7 bases short, with 11 bases between. CDR3 length: 13 residues.

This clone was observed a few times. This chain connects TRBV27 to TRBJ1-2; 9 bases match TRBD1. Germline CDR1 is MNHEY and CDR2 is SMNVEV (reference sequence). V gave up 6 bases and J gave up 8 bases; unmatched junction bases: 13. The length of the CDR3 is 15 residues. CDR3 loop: CASSRGTTGGRGYTF. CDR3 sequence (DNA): TGTGCCAGCAGCCGTGGTACCACAGGGGGCCGGGGCTACACCTTC.

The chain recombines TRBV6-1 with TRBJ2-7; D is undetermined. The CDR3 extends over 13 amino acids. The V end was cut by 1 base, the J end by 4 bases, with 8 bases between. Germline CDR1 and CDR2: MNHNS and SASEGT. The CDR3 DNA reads TGTGCCAGCAGTGAAGGAATGGTTTACGAGCAGTACGTC. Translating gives CASSEGMVYEQYV.

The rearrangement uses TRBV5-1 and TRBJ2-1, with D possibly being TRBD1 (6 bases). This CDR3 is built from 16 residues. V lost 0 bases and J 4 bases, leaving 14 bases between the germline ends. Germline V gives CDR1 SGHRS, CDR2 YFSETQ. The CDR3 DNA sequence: TGCGCCAGCAGCTTGGTAGAGGCAGGGGTGTACAATGAGCAGTTCTTC. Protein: CASSLVEAGVYNEQFF. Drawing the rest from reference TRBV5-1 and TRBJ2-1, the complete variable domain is KAGVTQTPRYLIKTRGQQVTLSCSPISGHRSVSWYQQTPGQGLQFLFEYFSETQRNKGNFPGRFSGRQFSNSRSEMNVSTLELGDSALYLCASSLVEAGVYNEQFFGPGTRLTVL.

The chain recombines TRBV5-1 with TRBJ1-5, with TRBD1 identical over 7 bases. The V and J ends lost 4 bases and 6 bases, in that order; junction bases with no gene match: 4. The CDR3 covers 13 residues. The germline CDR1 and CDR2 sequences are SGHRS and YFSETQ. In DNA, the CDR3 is TGCGCCAGCAGCCTGACAGGGTTTCAGCCCCAGCATTTT. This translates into CASSLTGFQPQHF.

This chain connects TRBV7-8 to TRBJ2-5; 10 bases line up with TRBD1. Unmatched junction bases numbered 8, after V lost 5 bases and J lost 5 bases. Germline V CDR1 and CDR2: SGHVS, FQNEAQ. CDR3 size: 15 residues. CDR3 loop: CASSQPTGGMETQYF. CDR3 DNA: TGTGCCAGCAGCCAGCCGACAGGGGGCATGGAGACCCAGTACTTC. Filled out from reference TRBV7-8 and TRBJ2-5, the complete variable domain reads GAGVSQSPRYKVAKRGQDVALRCDPISGHVSLFWYQQALGQGPEFLTYFQNEAQLDKSGLPSDRFFAERPEGSVSTLKIQRTQQEDSAVYLCASSQPTGGMETQYFGPGTRLLVL.